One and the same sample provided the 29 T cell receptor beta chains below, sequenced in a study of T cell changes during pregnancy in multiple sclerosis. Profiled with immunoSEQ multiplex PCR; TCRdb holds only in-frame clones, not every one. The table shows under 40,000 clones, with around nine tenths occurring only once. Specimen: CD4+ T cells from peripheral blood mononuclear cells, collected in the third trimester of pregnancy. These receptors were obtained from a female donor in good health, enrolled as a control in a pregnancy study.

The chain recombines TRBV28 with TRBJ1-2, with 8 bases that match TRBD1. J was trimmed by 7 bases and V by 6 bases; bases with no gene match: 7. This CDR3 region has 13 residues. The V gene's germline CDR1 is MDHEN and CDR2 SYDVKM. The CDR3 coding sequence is TGTGCCAGCAGACCGACAGGGGAAAGTGGCTACACCTTC. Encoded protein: CASRPTGESGYTF.

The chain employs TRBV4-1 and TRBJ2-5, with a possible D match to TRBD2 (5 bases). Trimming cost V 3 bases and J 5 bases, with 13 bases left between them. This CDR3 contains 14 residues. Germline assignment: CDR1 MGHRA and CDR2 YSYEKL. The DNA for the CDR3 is TGCGCCAGCAGCCAGGGTACGGGCGGGGAGACCCAGTACTTC. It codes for CASSQGTGGETQYF.

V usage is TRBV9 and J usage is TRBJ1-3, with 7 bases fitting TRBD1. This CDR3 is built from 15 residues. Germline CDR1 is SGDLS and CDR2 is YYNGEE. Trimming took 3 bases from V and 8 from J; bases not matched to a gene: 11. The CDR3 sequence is CASSAQTGYKDTIYF. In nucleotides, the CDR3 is TGTGCCAGCAGCGCGCAGACAGGGTATAAGGACACCATATATTTT.

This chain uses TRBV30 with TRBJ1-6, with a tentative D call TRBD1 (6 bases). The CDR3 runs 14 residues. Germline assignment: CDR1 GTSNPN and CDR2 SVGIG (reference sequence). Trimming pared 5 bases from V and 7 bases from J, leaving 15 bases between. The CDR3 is CAWGRWGLNSPLHF. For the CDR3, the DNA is TGTGCCTGGGGACGATGGGGGCTAAATTCACCCCTCCACTTT.

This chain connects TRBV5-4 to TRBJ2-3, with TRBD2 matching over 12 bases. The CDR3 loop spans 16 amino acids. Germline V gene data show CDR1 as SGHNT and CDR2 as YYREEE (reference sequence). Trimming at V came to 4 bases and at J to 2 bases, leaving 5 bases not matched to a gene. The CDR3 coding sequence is TGTGCCAGCAGCCAGAGACTAGCGGGGGCCACAGATACGCAGTATTTT. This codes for CASSQRLAGATDTQYF.

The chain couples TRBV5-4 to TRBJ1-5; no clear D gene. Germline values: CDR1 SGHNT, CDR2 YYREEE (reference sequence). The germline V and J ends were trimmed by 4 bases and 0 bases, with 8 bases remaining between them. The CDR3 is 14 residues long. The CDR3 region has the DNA TGTGCCAGCAGCCTAGAGCCTAGCAATCAGCCCCAGCATTTT. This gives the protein CASSLEPSNQPQHF.

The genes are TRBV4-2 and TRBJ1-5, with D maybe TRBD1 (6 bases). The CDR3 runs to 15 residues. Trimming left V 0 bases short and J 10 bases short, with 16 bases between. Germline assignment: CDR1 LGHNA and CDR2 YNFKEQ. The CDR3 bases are TGTGCCAGCAGCCAAGATCCCGGGACAAGTAGCCCCCAGCATTTT. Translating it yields CASSQDPGTSSPQHF.

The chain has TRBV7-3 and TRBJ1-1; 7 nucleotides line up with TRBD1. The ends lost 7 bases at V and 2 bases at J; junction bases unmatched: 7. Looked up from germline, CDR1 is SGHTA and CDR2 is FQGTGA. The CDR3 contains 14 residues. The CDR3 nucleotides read TGTGCCAGCACTGAACAGGGGCCCAACACTGAAGCTTTCTTT. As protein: CASTEQGPNTEAFF.

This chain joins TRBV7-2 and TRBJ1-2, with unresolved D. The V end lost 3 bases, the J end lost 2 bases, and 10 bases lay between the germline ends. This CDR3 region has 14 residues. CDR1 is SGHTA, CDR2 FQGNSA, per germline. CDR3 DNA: TGTGCCAGCAGCTTCGGAGCTCCCAACTATGGCTACACCTTC. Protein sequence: CASSFGAPNYGYTF.

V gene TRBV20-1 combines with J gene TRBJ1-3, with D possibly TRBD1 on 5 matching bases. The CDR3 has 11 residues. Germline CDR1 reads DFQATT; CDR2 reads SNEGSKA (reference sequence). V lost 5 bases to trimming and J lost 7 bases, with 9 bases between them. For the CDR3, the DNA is TGCAGTGCTGGGGGGTTGAACACCATATATTTT. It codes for CSAGGLNTIYF.

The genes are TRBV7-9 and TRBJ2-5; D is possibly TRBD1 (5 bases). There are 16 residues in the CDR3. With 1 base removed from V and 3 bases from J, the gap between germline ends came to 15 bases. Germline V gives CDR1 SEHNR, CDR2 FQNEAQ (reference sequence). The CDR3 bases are TGTGCCAGCAGCTTAGAACTTTCGACAGTAAAAGAGACCCAGTACTTC. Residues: CASSLELSTVKETQYF.

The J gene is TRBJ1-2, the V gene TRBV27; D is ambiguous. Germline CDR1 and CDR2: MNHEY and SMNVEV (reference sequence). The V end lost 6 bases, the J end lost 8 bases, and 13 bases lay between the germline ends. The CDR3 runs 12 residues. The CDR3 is CASRFRVGGYTF. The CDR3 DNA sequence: TGTGCCAGCAGATTTCGGGTCGGGGGCTACACCTTC.

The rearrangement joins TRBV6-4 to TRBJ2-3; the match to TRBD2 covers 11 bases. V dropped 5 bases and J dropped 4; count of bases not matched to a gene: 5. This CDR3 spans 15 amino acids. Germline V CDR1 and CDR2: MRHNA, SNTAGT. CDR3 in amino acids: CASSSLSGGADTQYF. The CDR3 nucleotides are TGTGCCAGCAGTTCCCTTAGCGGGGGGGCAGATACGCAGTATTTT.

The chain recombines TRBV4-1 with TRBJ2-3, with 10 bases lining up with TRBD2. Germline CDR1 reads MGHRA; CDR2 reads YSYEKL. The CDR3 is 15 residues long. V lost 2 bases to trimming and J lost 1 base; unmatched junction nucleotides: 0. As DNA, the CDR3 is TGCGCCAGCAGCCAACTAGCGGGGGGCACAGATACGCAGTATTTT. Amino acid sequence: CASSQLAGGTDTQYF.

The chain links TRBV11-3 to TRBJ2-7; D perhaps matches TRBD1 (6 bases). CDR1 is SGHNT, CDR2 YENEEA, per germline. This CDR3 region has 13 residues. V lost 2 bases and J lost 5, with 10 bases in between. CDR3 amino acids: CASSLNRDHEQYF. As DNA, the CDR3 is TGTGCCAGCAGCTTAAACAGGGACCACGAGCAGTACTTC.

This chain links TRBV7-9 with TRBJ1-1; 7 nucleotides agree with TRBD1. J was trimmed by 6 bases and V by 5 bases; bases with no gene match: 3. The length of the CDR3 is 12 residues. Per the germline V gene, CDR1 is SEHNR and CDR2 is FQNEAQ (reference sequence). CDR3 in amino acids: CASSPDRAEAFF. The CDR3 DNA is TGTGCCAGCAGCCCTGACAGGGCTGAAGCTTTCTTT.

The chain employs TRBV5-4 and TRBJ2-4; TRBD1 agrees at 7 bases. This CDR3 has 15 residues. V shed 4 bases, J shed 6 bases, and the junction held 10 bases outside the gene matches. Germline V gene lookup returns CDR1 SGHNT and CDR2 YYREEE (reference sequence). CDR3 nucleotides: TGTGCCAGCAGCACCCGACAGGGTTTAGGAAACATTCAGTACTTC. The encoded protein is CASSTRQGLGNIQYF.

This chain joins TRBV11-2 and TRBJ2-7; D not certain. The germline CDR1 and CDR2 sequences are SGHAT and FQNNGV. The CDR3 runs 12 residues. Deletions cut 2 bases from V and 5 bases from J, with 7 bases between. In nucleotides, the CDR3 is TGTGCCAGCAGCTTAATCATCCACGAGCAGTACTTC. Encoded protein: CASSLIIHEQYF.

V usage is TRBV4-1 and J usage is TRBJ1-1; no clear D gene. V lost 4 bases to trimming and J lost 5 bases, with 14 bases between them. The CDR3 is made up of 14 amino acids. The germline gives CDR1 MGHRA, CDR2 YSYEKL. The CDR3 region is CASSPAESRTEAFF. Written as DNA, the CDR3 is TGCGCCAGCAGCCCAGCGGAGAGTAGGACTGAAGCTTTCTTT.

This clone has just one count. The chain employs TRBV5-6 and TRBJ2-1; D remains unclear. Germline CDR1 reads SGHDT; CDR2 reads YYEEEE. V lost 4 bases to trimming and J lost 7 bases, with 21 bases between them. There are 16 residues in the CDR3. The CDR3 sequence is CASSLPDLLRRNEQFF. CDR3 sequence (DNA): TGTGCCAGCAGCCTACCGGATTTGCTACGGCGGAATGAGCAGTTCTTC.

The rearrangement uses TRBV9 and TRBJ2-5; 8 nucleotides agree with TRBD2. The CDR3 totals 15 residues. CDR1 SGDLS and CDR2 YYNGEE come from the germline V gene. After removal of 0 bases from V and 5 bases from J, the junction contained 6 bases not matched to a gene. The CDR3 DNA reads TGTGCCAGCAGCGTAGCAGCGGGGGATACGGAGACCCAGTACTTC. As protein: CASSVAAGDTETQYF. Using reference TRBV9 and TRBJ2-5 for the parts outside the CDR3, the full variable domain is DSGVTQTPKHLITATGQRVTLRCSPRSGDLSVYWYQQSLDQGLQFLIQYYNGEERAKGNILERFSAQQFPDLHSELNLSSLELGDSALYFCASSVAAGDTETQYFGPGTRLLVL.

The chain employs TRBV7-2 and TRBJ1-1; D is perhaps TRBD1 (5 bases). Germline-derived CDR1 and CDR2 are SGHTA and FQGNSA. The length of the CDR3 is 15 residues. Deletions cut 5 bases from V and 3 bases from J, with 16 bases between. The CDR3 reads CASSPRRGGDTEAFF. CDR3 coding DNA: TGTGCCAGCAGCCCTCGGAGGGGAGGGGACACTGAAGCTTTCTTT.

The CDR3 spells CASLFGQGNTEAFF. CDR3 in DNA: TGTGCCAGCTTATTCGGACAGGGCAACACTGAAGCTTTCTTT. The chain recombines TRBV18 with TRBJ1-1; 8 positions match TRBD1. This CDR3 contains 14 residues. Germline V gene data show CDR1 as KGHSH and CDR2 as LQKENI. The trim removed 7 bases at V and 2 bases at J, leaving 6 bases unmatched.

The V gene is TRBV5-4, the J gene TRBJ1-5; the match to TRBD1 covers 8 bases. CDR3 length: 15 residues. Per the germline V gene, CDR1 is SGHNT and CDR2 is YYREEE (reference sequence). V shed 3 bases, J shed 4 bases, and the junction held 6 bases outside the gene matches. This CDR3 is CASSSQGARNQPQHF. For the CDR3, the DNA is TGTGCCAGCAGCTCCCAGGGGGCCCGTAATCAGCCCCAGCATTTT.

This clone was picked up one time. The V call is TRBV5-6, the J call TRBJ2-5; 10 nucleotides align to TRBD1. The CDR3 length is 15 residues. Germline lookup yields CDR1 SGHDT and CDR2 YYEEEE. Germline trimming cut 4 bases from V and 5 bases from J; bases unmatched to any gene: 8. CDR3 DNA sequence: TGTGCCAGCAGCCCGGGACAGGGGATGAGGGAGACCCAGTACTTC. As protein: CASSPGQGMRETQYF.

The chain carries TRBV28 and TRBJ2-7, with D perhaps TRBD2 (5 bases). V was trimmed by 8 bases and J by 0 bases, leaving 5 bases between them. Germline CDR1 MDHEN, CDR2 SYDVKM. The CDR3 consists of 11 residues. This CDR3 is CASEGSYEQYF. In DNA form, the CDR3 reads TGTGCCAGCGAGGGCTCCTACGAGCAGTACTTC.

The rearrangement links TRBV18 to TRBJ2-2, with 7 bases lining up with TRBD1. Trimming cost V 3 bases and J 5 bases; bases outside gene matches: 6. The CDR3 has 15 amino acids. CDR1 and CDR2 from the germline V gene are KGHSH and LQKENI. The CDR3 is CASSPGQMRTGELFF. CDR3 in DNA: TGTGCCAGCTCACCGGGACAGATGAGAACCGGGGAGCTGTTTTTT.

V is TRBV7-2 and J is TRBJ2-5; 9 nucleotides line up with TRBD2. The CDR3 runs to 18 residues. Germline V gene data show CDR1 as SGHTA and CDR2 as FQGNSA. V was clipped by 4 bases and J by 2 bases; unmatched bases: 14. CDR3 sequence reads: CASSSRVWGTSLQETQYF. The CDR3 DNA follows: TGTGCCAGCAGCTCGAGGGTTTGGGGGACTAGCCTACAAGAGACCCAGTACTTC.

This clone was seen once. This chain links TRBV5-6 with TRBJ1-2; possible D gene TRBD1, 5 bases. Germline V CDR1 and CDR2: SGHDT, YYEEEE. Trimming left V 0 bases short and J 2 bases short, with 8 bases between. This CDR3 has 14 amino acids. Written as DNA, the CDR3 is TGTGCCAGCAGCTTGGGACAGAAAAACTATGGCTACACCTTC. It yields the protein CASSLGQKNYGYTF.